This passage covers 20 T cell receptor beta chains from one sample sequenced in a study of identifying expanded T cells in peripheral blood. Repertoires were generated with immunoSEQ multiplex PCR, while TCRdb's copy carries only in-frame clones and drops some. Of about 94,000 clones listed, around 90% were seen once; the top ten hold approximately 5%. The specimen was blood. The receptor set was obtained from a person between 18 and 69 years old in good health.

The rearrangement joins TRBV7-9 to TRBJ2-1, with 11 bases identical to TRBD1. The V segment lost 4 bases and the J segment 7 bases; nucleotides outside the gene matches: 6. This CDR3 comprises 15 residues. Germline V gene lookup returns CDR1 SEHNR and CDR2 FQNEAQ (reference sequence). DNA for the CDR3: TGTGCCAGCAGCTCGGGACAGGGGGAAAGGAATGAGCAGTTCTTC. This translates into CASSSGQGERNEQFF.

The CDR3 DNA is TGTGCCAGCGGCCGGACAGGACGCACAGATACGCAGTATTTT. This encodes CASGRTGRTDTQYF. V gene TRBV6-5 combines with J gene TRBJ2-3, with 7 bases matching TRBD1. V lost 8 bases, J lost 1 base, and 6 bases stayed unmatched. The CDR3 sequence is 14 residues long. Germline V gene lookup returns CDR1 MNHEY and CDR2 SVGAGI.

Concerning this clone: This specimen includes other DNA sequences encoding the same CDR3. The chain couples TRBV4-3 to TRBJ1-2; a weak D match, TRBD1 (5 bases). This CDR3 contains 13 residues. CDR1 LGHNA and CDR2 YSLEER come from the germline V gene. Trimming shortened V by 0 bases and J by 7 bases, and 9 bases separated the two germline ends. CDR3 in amino acids: CASSQDRGGGYTF. The CDR3 DNA follows: TGCGCCAGCAGCCAAGATCGGGGGGGTGGCTACACCTTC.

This chain's CDR3 is CASTRGTGANVLTF. Written as DNA, the CDR3 is TGTGCCAGCACCCGCGGGACTGGGGCCAACGTCCTGACTTTC. The chain joins TRBV5-4 to TRBJ2-6, with D perhaps TRBD2 (6 bases). This CDR3 comprises 14 residues. Trimming removed 6 bases at V and 2 bases at J, with 9 bases between. The germline gives CDR1 SGHNT, CDR2 YYREEE (reference sequence).

This clone is a singleton in its sample. The chain has TRBV25-1 and TRBJ2-7; 7 positions match TRBD1. Germline CDR1 reads MGHDK; CDR2 reads SYGVNS. Losses at the gene ends were 4 bases for V and 3 bases for J; bases not matched to a gene: 3. CDR3 length equals 13 residues. The CDR3 region is CASSVRDSYEQYF. In DNA form, the CDR3 reads TGTGCCAGCAGTGTCAGGGACAGCTACGAGCAGTACTTC.

The chain links TRBV30 to TRBJ1-3; D not certain. Trimming left V 3 bases short and J 4 bases short, with 19 bases between. The CDR3 length is 16 residues. Germline assignment: CDR1 GTSNPN and CDR2 SVGIG (reference sequence). CDR3 loop: CAWRKVSQAGGNTIYF. CDR3 DNA: TGTGCCTGGAGAAAAGTCTCTCAGGCCGGAGGAAACACCATATATTTT.

J is TRBJ2-5 and V is TRBV29-1, with 7 bases matching TRBD2. The CDR3 length is 12 residues. The V gene end was trimmed by 2 bases and the J gene end by 9 bases; junction bases not matched to a gene: 6. In germline, CDR1 is SQVTM, CDR2 ANQGSEA. The CDR3 DNA reads TGCAGCGTTGAACTTTCTCGGGGGGCCCAGTACTTC. Protein product: CSVELSRGAQYF.

This chain uses TRBV29-1 with TRBJ1-4; no reliable D call. Trimming pared 6 bases from V and 5 bases from J, leaving 16 bases between. The CDR3 runs 14 residues. CDR1 SQVTM and CDR2 ANQGSEA come from the germline V gene. The CDR3: CSVVAGSVNEKLFF. The CDR3 region has the DNA TGCAGCGTCGTTGCTGGCAGCGTCAATGAAAAACTGTTTTTT.

The rearrangement joins TRBV6-1 to TRBJ1-2; D may be TRBD1 (5 bases). CDR3 size: 15 residues. V lost 3 bases and J 2 bases, leaving 13 bases between the germline ends. The germline V gene has CDR1 MNHNS and CDR2 SASEGT. DNA for the CDR3: TGTGCCAGCAGTGACCAATGGGACGGAAACTATGGCTACACCTTC. This codes for CASSDQWDGNYGYTF.

CDR3 region: CASSLVGALDEQYF. The CDR3 DNA is TGTGCCAGCAGCTTAGTTGGAGCGCTGGACGAGCAGTACTTC. This chain links TRBV7-2 with TRBJ2-7; D is ambiguous. The CDR3 length is 14 residues. Trimming left V 1 base short and J 5 bases short, with 12 bases between. Germline-derived CDR1 and CDR2 are SGHTA and FQGNSA. Filled out from reference TRBV7-2 and TRBJ2-7, the complete variable domain reads GAGVSQSPSNKVTEKGKDVELRCDPISGHTALYWYRQSLGQGLEFLIYFQGNSAPDKSGLPSDRFSAERTGGSVSTLTIQRTQQEDSAVYLCASSLVGALDEQYFGPGTRLTVT.

V gene TRBV2 combines with J gene TRBJ1-5; 9 nucleotides agree with TRBD1. The V gene's germline CDR1 is SNHLY and CDR2 FYNNEI. The CDR3 is 14 amino acids. V lost 6 bases to trimming and J lost 6 bases; unmatched junction nucleotides: 6. This CDR3 is CASRQGALGQPQHF. In DNA form, the CDR3 reads TGTGCCAGCAGACAGGGGGCGTTGGGTCAGCCCCAGCATTTT. Full variable domain (rest looked up from reference TRBV2 and TRBJ1-5): EPEVTQTPSHQVTQMGQEVILRCVPISNHLYFYWYRQILGQKVEFLVSFYNNEISEKSEIFDDQFSVERPDGSNFTLKIRSTKLEDSAMYFCASRQGALGQPQHFGDGTRLSIL.

CDR3 nucleotides: TGCGCCAGCAGCTTGGTTAGCGGGAGGCCCTACAATGAGCAGTTCTTC. Translated, it gives CASSLVSGRPYNEQFF. V usage is TRBV5-1 and J usage is TRBJ2-1, with 10 bases fitting TRBD2. CDR1 and CDR2 from the germline V gene are SGHRS and YFSETQ. This CDR3 region has 16 residues. V lost 0 bases to trimming and J lost 2 bases; unmatched junction nucleotides: 2.

The V call is TRBV5-4, the J call TRBJ2-7; D not certain. V lost 9 bases and J lost 0, with 7 bases in between. This CDR3 is built from 11 residues. Germline V CDR1 and CDR2: SGHNT, YYREEE (reference sequence). This CDR3 reads CATGSSYEQYF. Written as DNA, the CDR3 is TGTGCCACCGGTAGCTCCTACGAGCAGTACTTC.

The chain links TRBV29-1 to TRBJ2-7, with no clear D. This CDR3 contains 9 residues. The germline CDR1 and CDR2 sequences are SQVTM and ANQGSEA. CDR3 region: CLTIYEQYF. The CDR3 DNA follows: TGCCTGACGATCTACGAGCAGTACTTC.

In this sample, this clone turned up once. The rearrangement joins TRBV2 to TRBJ1-5, with 7 bases lining up with TRBD1. From germline, CDR1 is SNHLY and CDR2 FYNNEI. Trimming cost V 7 bases and J 4 bases; bases outside gene matches: 10. This CDR3 comprises 15 residues. The CDR3 nucleotides read TGTGCCAGCAATCCTACGGGACAGCCAAATCAGCCCCAGCATTTT. Translating gives CASNPTGQPNQPQHF.

The chain uses TRBV13 and TRBJ2-7; the match to TRBD2 covers 8 bases. Unmatched junction bases numbered 6, after V lost 4 bases and J lost 1 base. The CDR3 is 15 residues long. CDR1 and CDR2 from the germline V gene are PRHDT and FYEKMQ (reference sequence). The CDR3 reads CASSSRERGSYEQYF. CDR3 nucleotide sequence: TGTGCCAGCAGCTCAAGGGAGCGGGGGTCCTACGAGCAGTACTTC. The full variable domain, its missing parts supplied by reference TRBV13 and TRBJ2-7, is AAGVIQSPRHLIKEKRETATLKCYPIPRHDTVYWYQQGPGQDPQFLISFYEKMQSDKGSIPDRFSAQQFSDYHSELNMSSLELGDSALYFCASSSRERGSYEQYFGPGTRLTVT.

This rearrangement joins TRBV6-5 to TRBJ1-5; possible D gene TRBD1, 5 bases. Trimming stripped 2 bases from V and 4 bases from J, with 9 bases between. The CDR3 consists of 14 residues. Germline V gene sequence: CDR1 MNHEY, CDR2 SVGAGI. CDR3 sequence: CASSYGGPNQPQHF. In DNA, the CDR3 is TGTGCCAGCAGTTACGGGGGACCTAATCAGCCCCAGCATTTT.

The rearrangement links TRBV7-9 to TRBJ1-2, with 7 bases matching TRBD1. Per the germline V gene, CDR1 is SEHNR and CDR2 is FQNEAQ (reference sequence). This CDR3 is built from 12 residues. V lost 5 bases, J lost 11 bases, and 8 bases stayed unmatched. The CDR3 loop is CASSPRDSGYTF. Here the CDR3 DNA reads TGTGCCAGCAGCCCCCGGGACAGTGGGTACACCTTC.

This chain connects TRBV10-2 to TRBJ2-5, with 9 bases matching TRBD1. This CDR3 region has 18 residues. Germline CDR1 WSHSY, CDR2 SAAADI. The trim removed 6 bases at V and 1 base at J, leaving 15 bases unmatched. CDR3 residues: CASSTRVGTGLSQETQYF. The CDR3 DNA follows: TGCGCCAGCAGCACCCGGGTGGGGACAGGGCTATCCCAAGAGACCCAGTACTTC.

This chain uses TRBV6-5 with TRBJ2-1; 8 nucleotides agree with TRBD2. Germline V lookup: CDR1 MNHEY, CDR2 SVGAGI. The CDR3 has 15 amino acids. V gave up 0 bases and J gave up 8 bases; unmatched junction bases: 6. The DNA of the CDR3 is TGTGCCAGCAGTTACTCCGGGACTAGGGTAGATGAGCAGTTCTTC. This translates into CASSYSGTRVDEQFF.